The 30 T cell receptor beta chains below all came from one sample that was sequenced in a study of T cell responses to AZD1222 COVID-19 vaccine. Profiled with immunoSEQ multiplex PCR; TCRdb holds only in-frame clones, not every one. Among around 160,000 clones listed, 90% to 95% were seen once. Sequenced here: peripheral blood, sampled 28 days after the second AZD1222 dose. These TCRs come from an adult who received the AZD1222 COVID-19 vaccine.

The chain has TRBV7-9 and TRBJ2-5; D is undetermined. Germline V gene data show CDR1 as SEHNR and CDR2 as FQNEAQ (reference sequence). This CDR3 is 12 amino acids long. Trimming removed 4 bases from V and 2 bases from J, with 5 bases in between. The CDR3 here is CASSSSQETQYF. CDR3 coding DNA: TGTGCCAGCAGCTCCTCACAAGAGACCCAGTACTTC.

The CDR3 loop reads CSVEAGGIYGYTF. The DNA of the CDR3 is TGCAGCGTTGAAGCAGGGGGTATCTATGGCTACACCTTC. The chain links TRBV29-1 to TRBJ1-2; 7 bases line up with TRBD1. This CDR3 region has 13 residues. The germline V gene encodes CDR1 SQVTM and CDR2 ANQGSEA. Germline trimming cut 1 base from V and 4 bases from J; bases unmatched to any gene: 3.

The CDR3 DNA reads as TGTGCCAGCACCTCATCCGCGTACAATGAGCAGTTCTTC. Amino acids: CASTSSAYNEQFF. The chain joins TRBV28 to TRBJ2-1; D remains ambiguous. This CDR3 has 13 residues. The V gene lost 7 bases and the J gene lost 4 bases, with 11 bases spanning the gap. The germline CDR1 and CDR2 sequences are MDHEN and SYDVKM.

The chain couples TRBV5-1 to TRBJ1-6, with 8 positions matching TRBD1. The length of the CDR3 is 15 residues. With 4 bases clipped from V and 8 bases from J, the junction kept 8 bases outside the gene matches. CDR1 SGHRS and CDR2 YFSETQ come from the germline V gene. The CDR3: CASSQGQGRDSPLHF. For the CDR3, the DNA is TGCGCCAGCAGCCAAGGACAGGGTAGGGATTCACCCCTCCACTTT.

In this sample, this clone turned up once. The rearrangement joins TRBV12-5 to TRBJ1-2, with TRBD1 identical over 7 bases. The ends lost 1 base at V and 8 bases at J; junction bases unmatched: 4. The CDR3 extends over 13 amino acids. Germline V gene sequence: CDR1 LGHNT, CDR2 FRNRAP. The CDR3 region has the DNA TGTGCTAGTGGTTTGGAGGGGGCGCGAGGCTACACCTTC. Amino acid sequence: CASGLEGARGYTF. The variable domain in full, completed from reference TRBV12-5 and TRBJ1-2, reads DARVTQTPRHKVTEMGQEVTMRCQPILGHNTVFWYRQTMMQGLELLAYFRNRAPLDDSGMPKDRFSAEMPDATLATLKIQPSEPRDSAVYFCASGLEGARGYTFGSGTRLTVV.

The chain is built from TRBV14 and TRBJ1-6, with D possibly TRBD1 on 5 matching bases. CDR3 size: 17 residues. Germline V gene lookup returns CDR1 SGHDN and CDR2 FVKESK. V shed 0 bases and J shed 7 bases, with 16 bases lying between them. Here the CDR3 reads CASSQDLRARVNSPLHF. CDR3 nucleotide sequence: TGTGCCAGCAGCCAAGATTTGCGGGCCAGGGTGAATTCACCCCTCCACTTT.

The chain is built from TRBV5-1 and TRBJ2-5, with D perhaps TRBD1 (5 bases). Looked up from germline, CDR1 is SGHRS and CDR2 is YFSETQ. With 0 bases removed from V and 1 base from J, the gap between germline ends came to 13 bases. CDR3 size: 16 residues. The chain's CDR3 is CASSLGTGPFQETQYF. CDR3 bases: TGCGCCAGCAGCTTGGGCACAGGACCCTTCCAAGAGACCCAGTACTTC.

The CDR3 here is CASSTLTSSFYNEQFF. The CDR3 nucleotides read TGTGCCAGTAGTACCCTGACTAGCTCCTTTTACAATGAGCAGTTCTTC. J is TRBJ2-1 and V is TRBV19, with 7 bases aligning to TRBD2. There are 16 residues in the CDR3. V lost 4 bases to trimming and J lost 4 bases; unmatched junction nucleotides: 10. Germline assignment: CDR1 LNHDA and CDR2 SQIVND (reference sequence). The full variable domain, in which reference TRBV19 and TRBJ2-1 provide the parts outside the CDR3, is DGGITQSPKYLFRKEGQNVTLSCEQNLNHDAMYWYRQDPGQGLRLIYYSQIVNDFQKGDIAEGYSVSREKKESFPLTVTSAQKNPTAFYLCASSTLTSSFYNEQFFGPGTRLTVL.

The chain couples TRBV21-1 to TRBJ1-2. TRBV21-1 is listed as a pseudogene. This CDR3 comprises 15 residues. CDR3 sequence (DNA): TGTGCCAGCAGCAAAGGTAAGGGTAAGAACTATGGCTACACCTTC. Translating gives CASSKGKGKNYGYTF.

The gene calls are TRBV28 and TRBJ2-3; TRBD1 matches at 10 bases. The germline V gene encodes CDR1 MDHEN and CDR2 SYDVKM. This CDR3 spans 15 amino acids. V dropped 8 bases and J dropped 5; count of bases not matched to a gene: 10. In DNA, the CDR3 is TGTGCCAGCTTCCGGACAGGGGGGTTGAGAGATACGCAGTATTTT. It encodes CASFRTGGLRDTQYF.

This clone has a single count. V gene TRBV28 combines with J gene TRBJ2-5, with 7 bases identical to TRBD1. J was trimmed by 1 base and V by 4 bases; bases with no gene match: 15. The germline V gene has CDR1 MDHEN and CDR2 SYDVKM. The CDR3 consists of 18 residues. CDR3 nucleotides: TGTGCCAGCAGTTCTTACTCGATCCGGACAGGACCCCAAGAGACCCAGTACTTC. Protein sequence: CASSSYSIRTGPQETQYF. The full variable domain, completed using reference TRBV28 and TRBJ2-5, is DVKVTQSSRYLVKRTGEKVFLECVQDMDHENMFWYRQDPGLGLRLIYFSYDVKMKEKGDIPEGYSVSREKKERFSLILESASTNQTSMYLCASSSYSIRTGPQETQYFGPGTRLLVL.

The CDR3 region has the DNA TGTGCCAGTAGGCCCGTGGACAGCTACAATCAGCCCCAGCATTTT. Protein: CASRPVDSYNQPQHF. The V call is TRBV19, the J call TRBJ1-5; maybe TRBD1 (6 bases). The CDR3 has 15 residues. V lost 6 bases and J 3 bases, leaving 15 bases between the germline ends. Germline V CDR1 and CDR2: LNHDA, SQIVND (reference sequence).

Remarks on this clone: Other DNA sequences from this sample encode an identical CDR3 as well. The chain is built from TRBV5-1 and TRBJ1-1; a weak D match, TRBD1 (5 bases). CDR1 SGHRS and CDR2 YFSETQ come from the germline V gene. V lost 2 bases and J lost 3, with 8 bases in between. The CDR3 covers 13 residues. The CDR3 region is CASSFQGHTEAFF. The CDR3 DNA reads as TGCGCCAGCAGCTTCCAGGGTCACACTGAAGCTTTCTTT. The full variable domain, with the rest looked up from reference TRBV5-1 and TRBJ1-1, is KAGVTQTPRYLIKTRGQQVTLSCSPISGHRSVSWYQQTPGQGLQFLFEYFSETQRNKGNFPGRFSGRQFSNSRSEMNVSTLELGDSALYLCASSFQGHTEAFFGQGTRLTVV.

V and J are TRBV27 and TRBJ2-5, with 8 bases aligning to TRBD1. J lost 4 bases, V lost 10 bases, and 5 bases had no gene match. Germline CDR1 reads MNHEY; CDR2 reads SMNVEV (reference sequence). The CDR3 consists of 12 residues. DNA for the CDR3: TGTGCCACCGGGACAGGCGGAGAGACCCAGTACTTC. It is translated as CATGTGGETQYF.

The CDR3 DNA reads as TGTGCCAGCAGCCTTCGACAGTACCACTCTGGAAACACCATATATTTT. Translation: CASSLRQYHSGNTIYF. The genes are TRBV14 and TRBJ1-3; D possibly corresponds to TRBD1 (5 bases). The length of the CDR3 is 16 residues. CDR1 SGHDN and CDR2 FVKESK come from the germline V gene. Trimming removed 4 bases at V and 0 bases at J, with 13 bases between.

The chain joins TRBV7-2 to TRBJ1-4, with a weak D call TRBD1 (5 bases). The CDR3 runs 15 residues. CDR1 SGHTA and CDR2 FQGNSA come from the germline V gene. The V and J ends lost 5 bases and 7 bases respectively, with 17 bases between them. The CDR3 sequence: CASSARGPEGEKLFF. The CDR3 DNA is TGTGCCAGCAGCGCCCGGGGACCGGAGGGTGAAAAACTGTTTTTT.

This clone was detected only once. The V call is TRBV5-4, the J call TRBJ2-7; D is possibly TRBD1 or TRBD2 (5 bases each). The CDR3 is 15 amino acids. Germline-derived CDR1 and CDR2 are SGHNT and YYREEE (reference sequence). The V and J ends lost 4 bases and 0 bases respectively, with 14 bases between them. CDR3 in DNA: TGTGCCAGCAGCGCCCGGGACGTGAGCTCCTACGAGCAGTACTTC. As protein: CASSARDVSSYEQYF.

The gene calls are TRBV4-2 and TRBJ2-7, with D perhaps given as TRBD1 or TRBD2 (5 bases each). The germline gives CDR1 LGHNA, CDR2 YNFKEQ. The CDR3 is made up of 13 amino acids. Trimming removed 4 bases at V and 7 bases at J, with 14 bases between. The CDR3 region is CASSLDRGGEQYF. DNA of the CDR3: TGTGCCAGCAGCCTGGACCGGGGCGGGGAGCAGTACTTC.

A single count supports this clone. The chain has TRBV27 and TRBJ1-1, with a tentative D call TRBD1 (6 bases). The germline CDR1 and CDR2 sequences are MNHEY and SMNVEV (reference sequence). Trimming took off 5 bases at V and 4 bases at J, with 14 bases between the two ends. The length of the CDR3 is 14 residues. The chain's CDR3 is CASSRGPLPTEAFF. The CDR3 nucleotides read TGTGCCAGCAGTCGGGGGCCTTTACCCACTGAAGCTTTCTTT.

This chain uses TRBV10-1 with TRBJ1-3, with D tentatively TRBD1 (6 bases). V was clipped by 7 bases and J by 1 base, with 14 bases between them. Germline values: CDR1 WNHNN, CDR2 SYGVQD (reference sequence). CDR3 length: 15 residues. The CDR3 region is CASTSRGLSGNTIYF. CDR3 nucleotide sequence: TGCGCCAGCACTTCCAGGGGATTGTCTGGAAACACCATATATTTT.

CDR3 DNA sequence: TGTGCCAGCAGTACCACCGGGACAGGTCGCTATGGCTACACCTTC. This translates into CASSTTGTGRYGYTF. This chain joins TRBV2 and TRBJ1-2, with 8 bases that match TRBD1. Germline CDR1 reads SNHLY; CDR2 reads FYNNEI. The CDR3 has 15 amino acids. The V gene end was trimmed by 5 bases and the J gene end by 4 bases; junction bases not matched to a gene: 9.

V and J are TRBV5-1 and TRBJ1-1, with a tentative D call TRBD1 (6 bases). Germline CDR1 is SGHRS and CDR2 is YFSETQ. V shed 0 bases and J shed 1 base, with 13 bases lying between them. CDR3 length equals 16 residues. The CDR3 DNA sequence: TGCGCCAGCAGCTTGGCCACGGGGGCGAGGAACACTGAAGCTTTCTTT. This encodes CASSLATGARNTEAFF.

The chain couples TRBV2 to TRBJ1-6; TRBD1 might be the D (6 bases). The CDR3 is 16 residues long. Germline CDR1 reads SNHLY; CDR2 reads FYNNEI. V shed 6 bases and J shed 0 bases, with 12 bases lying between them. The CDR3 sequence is CASRDSLYSYNSPLHF. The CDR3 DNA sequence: TGTGCCAGCAGGGACAGTCTTTACTCCTATAATTCACCCCTCCACTTT.

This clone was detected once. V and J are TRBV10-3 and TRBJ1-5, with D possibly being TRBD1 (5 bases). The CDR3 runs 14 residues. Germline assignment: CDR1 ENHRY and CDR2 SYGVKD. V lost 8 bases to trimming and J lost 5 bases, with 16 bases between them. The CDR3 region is CAIGSSTGDQPQHF. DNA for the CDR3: TGTGCCATCGGGTCCAGCACAGGAGATCAGCCCCAGCATTTT.

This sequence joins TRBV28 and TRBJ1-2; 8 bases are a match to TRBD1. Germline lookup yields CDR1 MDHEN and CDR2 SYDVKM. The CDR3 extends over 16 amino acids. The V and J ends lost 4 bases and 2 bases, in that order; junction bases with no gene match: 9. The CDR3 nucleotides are TGTGCCAGCAGTTCCCCCCGGACAGGGCTGAACTATGGCTACACCTTC. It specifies CASSSPRTGLNYGYTF.

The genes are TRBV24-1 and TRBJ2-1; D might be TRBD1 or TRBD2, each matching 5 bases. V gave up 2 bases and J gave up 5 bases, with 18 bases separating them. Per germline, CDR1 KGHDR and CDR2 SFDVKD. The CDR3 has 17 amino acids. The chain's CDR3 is CATSDWKSGLVDNEQFF. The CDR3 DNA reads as TGTGCCACCAGTGATTGGAAGTCGGGGCTCGTAGACAATGAGCAGTTCTTC.

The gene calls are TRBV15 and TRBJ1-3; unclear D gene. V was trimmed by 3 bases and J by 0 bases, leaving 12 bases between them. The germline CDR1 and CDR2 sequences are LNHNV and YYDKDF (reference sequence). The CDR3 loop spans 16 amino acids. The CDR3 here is CATSSLLINSGNTIYF. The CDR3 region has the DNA TGTGCCACCAGCAGCCTCCTCATCAACTCTGGAAACACCATATATTTT.

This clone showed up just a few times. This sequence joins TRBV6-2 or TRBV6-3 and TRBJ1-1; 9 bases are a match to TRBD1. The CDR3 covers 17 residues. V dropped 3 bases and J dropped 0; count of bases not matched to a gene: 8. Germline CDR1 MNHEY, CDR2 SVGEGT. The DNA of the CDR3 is TGTGCCAGCAGTTATACGGCCGGACAGGGGATGAACACTGAAGCTTTCTTT. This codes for CASSYTAGQGMNTEAFF.

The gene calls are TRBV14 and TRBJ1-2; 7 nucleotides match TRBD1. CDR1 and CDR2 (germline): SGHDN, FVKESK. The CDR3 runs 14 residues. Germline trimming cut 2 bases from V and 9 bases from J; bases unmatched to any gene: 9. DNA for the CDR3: TGTGCCAGCAGCCAAAATTTGAGGGGGCTCAGCTACACCTTC. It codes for CASSQNLRGLSYTF.

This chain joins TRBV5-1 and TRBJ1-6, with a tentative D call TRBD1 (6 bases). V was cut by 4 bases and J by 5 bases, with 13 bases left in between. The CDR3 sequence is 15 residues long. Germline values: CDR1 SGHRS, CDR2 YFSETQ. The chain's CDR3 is CASSPEGVHNSPLHF. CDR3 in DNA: TGCGCCAGCAGCCCGGAGGGGGTCCATAATTCACCCCTCCACTTT. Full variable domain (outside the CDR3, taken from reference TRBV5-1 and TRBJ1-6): KAGVTQTPRYLIKTRGQQVTLSCSPISGHRSVSWYQQTPGQGLQFLFEYFSETQRNKGNFPGRFSGRQFSNSRSEMNVSTLELGDSALYLCASSPEGVHNSPLHFGNGTRLTVT.